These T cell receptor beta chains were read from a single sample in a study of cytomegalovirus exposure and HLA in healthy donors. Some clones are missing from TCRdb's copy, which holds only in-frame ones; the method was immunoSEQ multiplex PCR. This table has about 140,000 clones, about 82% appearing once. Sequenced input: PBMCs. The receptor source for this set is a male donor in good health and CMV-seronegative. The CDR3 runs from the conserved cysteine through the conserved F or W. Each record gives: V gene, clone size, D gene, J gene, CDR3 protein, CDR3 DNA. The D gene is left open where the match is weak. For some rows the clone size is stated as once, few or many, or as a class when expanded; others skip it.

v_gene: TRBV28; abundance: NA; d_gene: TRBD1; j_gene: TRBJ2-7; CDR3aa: CASSSPRQGARYEQYF; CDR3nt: TGTGCCAGCAGTTCTCCTCGACAGGGGGCGCGGTACGAGCAGTACTTC
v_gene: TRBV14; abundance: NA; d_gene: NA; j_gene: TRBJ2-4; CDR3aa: CASSQAPLGVYIQYF; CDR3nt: TGTGCCAGCAGCCAAGCGCCCCTTGGAGTTTACATTCAGTACTTC
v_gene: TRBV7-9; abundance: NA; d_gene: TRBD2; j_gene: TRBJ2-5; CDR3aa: CASSLLLAGGQETQYF; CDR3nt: TGTGCCAGCAGCTTATTACTAGCGGGAGGGCAAGAGACCCAGTACTTC
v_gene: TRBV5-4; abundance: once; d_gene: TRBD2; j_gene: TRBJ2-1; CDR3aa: CASSLALAGGYNEQFF; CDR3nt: TGTGCCAGCAGCTTGGCCCTAGCGGGGGGTTACAATGAGCAGTTCTTC
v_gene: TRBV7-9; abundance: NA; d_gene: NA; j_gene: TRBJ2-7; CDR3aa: CASSPTPYEQYF; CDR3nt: TGTGCCAGCAGCCCTACCCCTTACGAGCAGTACTTC
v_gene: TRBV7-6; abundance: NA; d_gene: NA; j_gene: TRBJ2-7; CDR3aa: CASSPIGDSYEQYF; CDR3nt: TGTGCCAGCAGCCCCATCGGAGACTCCTACGAGCAGTACTTC
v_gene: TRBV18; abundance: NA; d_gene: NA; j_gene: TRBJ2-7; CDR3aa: CASSPMGRTYEQYF; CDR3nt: TGTGCCAGCTCACCGATGGGCAGGACCTACGAGCAGTACTTC
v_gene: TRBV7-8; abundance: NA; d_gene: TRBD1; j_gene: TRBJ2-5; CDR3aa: CASSLATGTETQYF; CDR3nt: TGTGCCAGCAGCTTAGCGACAGGGACAGAGACCCAGTACTTC
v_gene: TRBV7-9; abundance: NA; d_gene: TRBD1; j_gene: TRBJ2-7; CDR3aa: CASSFIGTGLISYEQYF; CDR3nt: TGTGCCAGCAGCTTCATCGGGACAGGGCTTATCTCCTACGAGCAGTACTTC
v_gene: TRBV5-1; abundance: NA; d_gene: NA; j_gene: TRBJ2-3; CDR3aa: CASRYGRSTDTQYF; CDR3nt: TGCGCCAGCAGGTACGGGAGATCGACAGATACGCAGTATTTT
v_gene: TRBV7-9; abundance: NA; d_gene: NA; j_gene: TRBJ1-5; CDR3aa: CASSLAREPQHF; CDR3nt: TGTGCCAGCAGCTTAGCGCGGGAGCCCCAGCATTTT
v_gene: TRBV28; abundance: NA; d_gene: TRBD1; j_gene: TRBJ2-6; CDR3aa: CASKGRQGSSGANVLTF; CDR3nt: TGTGCCAGTAAAGGAAGACAGGGAAGCTCTGGGGCCAACGTCCTGACTTTC
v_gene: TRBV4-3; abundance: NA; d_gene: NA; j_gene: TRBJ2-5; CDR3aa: CASSQDLGVRETQYF; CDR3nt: TGCGCCAGCAGCCAAGATCTCGGTGTACGGGAGACCCAGTACTTC
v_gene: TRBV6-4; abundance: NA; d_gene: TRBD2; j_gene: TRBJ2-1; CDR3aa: CASSDSSGPYNEQFF; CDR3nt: TGTGCCAGCAGTGATTCTAGCGGCCCCTACAATGAGCAGTTCTTC
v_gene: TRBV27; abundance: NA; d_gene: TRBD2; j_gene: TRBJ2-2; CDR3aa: CASSIRLAGGRVTGELFF; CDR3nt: TGTGCCAGCAGTATCAGACTAGCGGGGGGGCGGGTCACCGGGGAGCTGTTTTTT
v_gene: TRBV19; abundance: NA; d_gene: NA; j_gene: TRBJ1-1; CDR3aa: CASSMTGVEAFF; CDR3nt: TGTGCCAGTAGTATGACGGGGGTTGAGGCTTTCTTT
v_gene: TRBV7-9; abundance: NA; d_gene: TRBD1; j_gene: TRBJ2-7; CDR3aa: CASSLATGTYEQYF; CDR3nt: TGTGCCAGCAGCTTAGCGACAGGGACCTACGAGCAGTACTTC
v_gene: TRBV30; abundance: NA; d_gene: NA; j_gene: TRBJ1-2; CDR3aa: CAWNGRAPAGFNYGYTF; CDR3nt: TGTGCCTGGAATGGACGCGCCCCGGCAGGGTTTAACTATGGCTACACCTTC
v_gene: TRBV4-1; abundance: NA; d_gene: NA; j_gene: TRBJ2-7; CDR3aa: CASSQVMSLQLGRNEQYF; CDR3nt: TGCGCCAGCAGCCAAGTAATGTCTCTACAGTTGGGTAGGAACGAGCAGTACTTC
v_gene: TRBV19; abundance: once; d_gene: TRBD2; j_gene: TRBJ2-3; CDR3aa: CASRGGTTDTQYF; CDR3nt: TGTGCCAGTAGGGGAGGGACCACAGATACGCAGTATTTT
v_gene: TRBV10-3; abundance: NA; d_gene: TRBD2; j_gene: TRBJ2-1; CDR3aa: CAISERAGTSSYNEQFF; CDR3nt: TGTGCCATCAGTGAGCGGGCGGGGACTAGCTCCTACAATGAGCAGTTCTTC
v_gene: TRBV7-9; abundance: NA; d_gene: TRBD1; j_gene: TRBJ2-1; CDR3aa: CASSSGQGAGPYNEQFF; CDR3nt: TGTGCCAGCAGCTCCGGACAGGGTGCGGGCCCCTACAATGAGCAGTTCTTC
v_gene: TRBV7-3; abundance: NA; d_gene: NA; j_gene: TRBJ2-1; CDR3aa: CASSSGIEQFF; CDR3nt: TGTGCCAGCAGCTCTGGCATTGAGCAGTTCTTC
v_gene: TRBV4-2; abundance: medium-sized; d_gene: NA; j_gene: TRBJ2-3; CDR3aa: CASSQAGGPTDTQYF; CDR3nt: TGTGCCAGCAGCCAAGCAGGGGGGCCCACAGATACGCAGTATTTT
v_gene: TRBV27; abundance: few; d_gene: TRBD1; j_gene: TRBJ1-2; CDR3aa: CASSFDRGGGYTF; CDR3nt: TGTGCCAGCAGTTTCGACAGGGGGGGAGGCTACACCTTC
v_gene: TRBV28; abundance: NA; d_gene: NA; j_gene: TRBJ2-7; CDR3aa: CASTSGSHSYEQYF; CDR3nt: TGTGCCAGCACCTCGGGAAGCCATAGTTACGAGCAGTACTTC
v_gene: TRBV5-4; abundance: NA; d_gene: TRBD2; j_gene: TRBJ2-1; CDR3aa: CASSGTSDEQFF; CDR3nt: TGTGCCAGCAGCGGGACTAGTGATGAGCAGTTCTTC
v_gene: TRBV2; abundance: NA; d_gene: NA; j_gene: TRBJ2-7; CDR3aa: CASSGRQVYEQYF; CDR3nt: TGTGCCAGCAGTGGTCGACAGGTCTACGAGCAGTACTTC
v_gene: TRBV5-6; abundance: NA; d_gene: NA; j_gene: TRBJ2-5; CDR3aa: CASSFEVGLQETQYF; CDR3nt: TGTGCCAGCAGCTTCGAAGTTGGGCTCCAAGAGACCCAGTACTTC
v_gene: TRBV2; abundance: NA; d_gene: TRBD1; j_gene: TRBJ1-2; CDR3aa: CASCLDRANYGYTF; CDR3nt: TGTGCCAGCTGCTTGGACAGGGCAAACTATGGCTACACCTTC
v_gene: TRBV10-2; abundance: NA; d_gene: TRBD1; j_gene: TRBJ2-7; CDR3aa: CASSGGGGYEQYF; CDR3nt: TGCGCCAGCAGTGGAGGGGGCGGCTACGAGCAGTACTTC
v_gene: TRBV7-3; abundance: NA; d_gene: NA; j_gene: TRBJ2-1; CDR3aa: CASGPEGLAYNEQFF; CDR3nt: TGTGCCAGCGGCCCGGAGGGACTTGCGTACAATGAGCAGTTCTTC
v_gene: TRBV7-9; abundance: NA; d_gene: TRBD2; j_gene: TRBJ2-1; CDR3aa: CASSLGREAYNEQFF; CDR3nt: TGTGCCAGCAGCTTAGGTCGGGAGGCCTACAATGAGCAGTTCTTC
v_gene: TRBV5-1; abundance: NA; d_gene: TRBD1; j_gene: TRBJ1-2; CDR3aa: CASSHGQGKVLGYTF; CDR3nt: TGCGCCAGCAGCCACGGACAGGGTAAAGTTTTAGGCTACACCTTC
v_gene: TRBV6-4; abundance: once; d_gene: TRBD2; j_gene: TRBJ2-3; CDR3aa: CASSVDSGRAGDTQYF; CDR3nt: TGTGCCAGCAGTGTCGATAGCGGGAGGGCCGGAGATACGCAGTATTTT
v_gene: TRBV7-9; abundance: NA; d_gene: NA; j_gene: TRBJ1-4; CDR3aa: CASSLIGEKLFF; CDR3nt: TGTGCCAGCAGCTTAATCGGGGAAAAACTGTTTTTT
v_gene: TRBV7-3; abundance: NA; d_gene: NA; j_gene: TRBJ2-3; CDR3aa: CASSFSRGDTQYF; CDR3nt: TGTGCCAGCAGCTTCAGCCGGGGAGATACGCAGTATTTT
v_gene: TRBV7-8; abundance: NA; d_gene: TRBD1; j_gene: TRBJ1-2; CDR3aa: CASSSHPIDRGPYNYGYTF; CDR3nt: TGTGCCAGCAGCTCCCACCCTATCGACAGGGGGCCTTATAACTATGGCTACACCTTC
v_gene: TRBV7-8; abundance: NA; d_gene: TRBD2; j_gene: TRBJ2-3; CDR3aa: CASSLMRGNTDTQYF; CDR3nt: TGTGCCAGCAGCTTAATGCGGGGGAACACAGATACGCAGTATTTT
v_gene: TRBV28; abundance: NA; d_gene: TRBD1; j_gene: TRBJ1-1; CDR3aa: CASRSTGWNTEAFF; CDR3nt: TGTGCCAGCAGATCGACAGGGTGGAACACTGAAGCTTTCTTT
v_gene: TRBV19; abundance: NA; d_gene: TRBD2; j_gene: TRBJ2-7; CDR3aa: CASSSGGGSFSYEQYF; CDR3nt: TGTGCCAGTAGCTCCGGCGGGGGGAGCTTCTCCTACGAGCAGTACTTC
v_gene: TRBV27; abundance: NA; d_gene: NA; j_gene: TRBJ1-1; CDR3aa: CAAGDTVNTEAFF; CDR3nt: TGTGCCGCCGGGGACACCGTTAACACTGAAGCTTTCTTT
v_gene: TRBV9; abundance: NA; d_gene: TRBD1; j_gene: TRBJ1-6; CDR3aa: CASSVKSGTGNSPLHF; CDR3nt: TGTGCCAGCAGCGTCAAGTCCGGGACAGGAAATTCACCCCTCCACTTT
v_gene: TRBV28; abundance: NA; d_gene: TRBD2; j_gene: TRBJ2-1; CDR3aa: CASSFRTSGLDEQFF; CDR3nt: TGTGCCAGCAGTTTTAGGACTAGCGGTCTGGATGAGCAGTTCTTC
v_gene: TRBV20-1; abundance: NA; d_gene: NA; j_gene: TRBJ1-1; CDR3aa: CSARVDTEAFF; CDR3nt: TGCAGTGCTAGAGTCGACACTGAAGCTTTCTTT
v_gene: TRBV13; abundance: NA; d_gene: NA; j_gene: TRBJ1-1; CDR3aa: CASSLARVLNTEAFF; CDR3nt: TGTGCCAGCAGCCTTGCCAGGGTTCTGAACACTGAAGCTTTCTTT
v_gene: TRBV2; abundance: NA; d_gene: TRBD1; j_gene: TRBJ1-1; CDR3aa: CASSEGHRGGTEAFF; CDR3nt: TGTGCCAGCAGTGAAGGGCACAGGGGGGGCACTGAAGCTTTCTTT
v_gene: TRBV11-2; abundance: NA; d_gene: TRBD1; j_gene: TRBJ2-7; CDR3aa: CASSLQGGYEQYF; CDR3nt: TGTGCCAGCAGCCTACAGGGGGGCTACGAGCAGTACTTC
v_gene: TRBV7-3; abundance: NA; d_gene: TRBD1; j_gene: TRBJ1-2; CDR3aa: CASSRDRGPGYGYTF; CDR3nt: TGTGCCAGCAGCCGTGACAGGGGCCCCGGCTATGGCTACACCTTC